These 19 T cell receptor beta chains share one sample of origin, sequenced in a study of blood T cell repertoires in COVID-19. Assay: immunoSEQ multiplex PCR; the TCRdb copy retains only in-frame clones and omits some. The table shows approximately 230,000 clones, with roughly 84% occurring only once. Sequencing was performed on peripheral blood. The receptors stem from a woman in her thirties or forties with active or convalescent COVID-19.

A single count supports this clone. The rearrangement links TRBV11-2 to TRBJ2-3; tentatively, D is TRBD2 (6 bases). Germline V CDR1 and CDR2: SGHAT, FQNNGV. V dropped 1 base and J dropped 2 bases, with 13 bases sitting between them. The CDR3 length is 16 residues. This chain's CDR3 is CASSLAPGLNTDTQYF. The DNA of the CDR3 is TGTGCCAGCAGCTTAGCGCCGGGACTGAACACAGATACGCAGTATTTT.

This clone was seen once. The V call is TRBV19, the J call TRBJ1-3, with no clear D. This CDR3 contains 15 residues. Germline CDR1 LNHDA, CDR2 SQIVND (reference sequence). The germline V and J ends were trimmed by 5 bases and 0 bases, with 11 bases remaining between them. The CDR3 DNA sequence: TGTGCCAGTAGTGAAGACACTTACTCTGGAAACACCATATATTTT. This gives the protein CASSEDTYSGNTIYF.

V is TRBV7-6 and J is TRBJ2-5; 8 nucleotides agree with TRBD1. This CDR3 is built from 15 residues. Germline lookup yields CDR1 SGHVS and CDR2 FNYEAQ. The V gene end was trimmed by 5 bases and the J gene end by 5 bases; junction bases not matched to a gene: 10. CDR3 in DNA: TGTGCCAGCAGCATAAGGACAGGGACGGGGGAGACCCAGTACTTC. This translates into CASSIRTGTGETQYF.

The rearrangement uses TRBV5-1 and TRBJ1-2; D is unresolved. Germline assignment: CDR1 SGHRS and CDR2 YFSETQ. The V end was cut by 4 bases, the J end by 6 bases, with 16 bases between. This CDR3 region has 14 residues. This chain's CDR3 is CASSQSLLLDGYTF. Written as DNA, the CDR3 is TGCGCCAGCAGCCAGTCGCTCCTACTAGATGGCTACACCTTC.

The rearrangement joins TRBV6-6 to TRBJ1-5; D perhaps matches TRBD1 (6 bases). Germline V gene lookup returns CDR1 MNHNY and CDR2 SVGAGI (reference sequence). V was shortened by 4 bases and J by 4 bases, with 17 bases between the two germline ends. The CDR3 is 16 amino acids. CDR3 sequence (DNA): TGTGCCAGCAGTTCGGAACAGGGAAACTCAAATCAGCCCCAGCATTTT. This encodes CASSSEQGNSNQPQHF.

The rearrangement links TRBV29-1 to TRBJ2-7, with TRBD1 matching over 8 bases. Germline assignment: CDR1 SQVTM and CDR2 ANQGSEA. V shed 3 bases, J shed 6 bases, and the junction held 10 bases outside the gene matches. This CDR3 contains 14 residues. CDR3 region: CSVDGVGRGPEQYF. The CDR3, as DNA: TGCAGCGTTGACGGAGTGGGCAGGGGGCCCGAGCAGTACTTC.

This clone occurred once. The J gene is TRBJ1-3, the V gene TRBV2, with a weak D call TRBD1 (5 bases). The CDR3 is 12 residues long. Trimming stripped 6 bases from V and 7 bases from J, with 10 bases between. Germline CDR1 and CDR2: SNHLY and FYNNEI. The CDR3 loop is CASSGGGNTIYF. CDR3 in DNA: TGTGCCAGCAGCGGGGGAGGGAACACCATATATTTT.

The V gene is TRBV6-4, the J gene TRBJ2-6, with D uncertain. CDR3 length: 14 residues. The V end lost 8 bases, the J end lost 2 bases, and 10 bases lay between the germline ends. Germline-derived CDR1 and CDR2 are MRHNA and SNTAGT. The CDR3 DNA is TGTGCCAGCTTCATCAGTACTGGGGCCAACGTCCTGACTTTC. Protein sequence: CASFISTGANVLTF.

The chain combines TRBV4-2 with TRBJ1-4; 10 nucleotides match TRBD1. Germline V gene data show CDR1 as LGHNA and CDR2 as YNFKEQ. The junction had 6 bases not matched to a gene; V was cut back by 1 base and J by 7 bases. The CDR3 runs to 16 residues. DNA for the CDR3: TGTGCCAGCAGCCAAGGACAGGGGGCGGTTGGTGAAAAACTGTTTTTT. Translation: CASSQGQGAVGEKLFF.

This clone was seen only a few times. This chain uses TRBV27 with TRBJ1-1; D ambiguous. The CDR3 is 13 amino acids. Trimming cost V 5 bases and J 1 base, with 8 bases left between them. Germline CDR1 MNHEY, CDR2 SMNVEV (reference sequence). The CDR3 DNA is TGTGCCAGCAGTCCCTGGCCGAACACTGAAGCTTTCTTT. It is translated as CASSPWPNTEAFF.

The J gene is TRBJ1-4, the V gene TRBV5-1, with a tentative D call TRBD1 (5 bases). The V gene's germline CDR1 is SGHRS and CDR2 YFSETQ. There are 13 residues in the CDR3. V lost 4 bases and J lost 8, with 12 bases in between. Here the CDR3 reads CASSLRGGEKLFF. The CDR3 region has the DNA TGCGCCAGCAGCCTAAGGGGCGGAGAAAAACTGTTTTTT.

CDR3 bases: TGCGCCAGCAGAGGGGTAGGGAACACTGAAGCTTTCTTT. Residues: CASRGVGNTEAFF. The chain has TRBV5-1 and TRBJ1-1; weak D call: TRBD1 (5 bases). The germline gives CDR1 SGHRS, CDR2 YFSETQ. Trimming took off 5 bases at V and 1 base at J, with 9 bases between the two ends. CDR3 size: 13 residues.

In nucleotides, the CDR3 is TGTGCCAGCAGCCAAACAGGGGGGGCAGACAATGAGCAGTTCTTC. Amino acids: CASSQTGGADNEQFF. The rearrangement uses TRBV3-1 (or the pseudogene TRBV3-2) and TRBJ2-1, with D possibly being TRBD1 (8 bases). This CDR3 has 15 amino acids. Trimming took off 2 bases at V and 5 bases at J, with 13 bases between the two ends. Germline V CDR1 and CDR2: LGHDT, YNNKEL (reference sequence).

This chain links TRBV5-4 with TRBJ2-5; perhaps TRBD1 as D (5 bases). V lost 4 bases and J 5 bases, leaving 9 bases between the germline ends. In germline, CDR1 is SGHNT, CDR2 YYREEE (reference sequence). There are 12 residues in the CDR3. CDR3 protein: CASSQHRETQYF. CDR3 bases: TGTGCCAGCAGCCAGCACAGGGAGACCCAGTACTTC.

V and J are TRBV7-8 and TRBJ1-2; D ambiguous. V lost 4 bases and J lost 5, with 17 bases in between. This CDR3 spans 15 amino acids. Germline lookup yields CDR1 SGHVS and CDR2 FQNEAQ. CDR3 bases: TGTGCCAGCAGCTACTTGGGATCAGGAGGGTATGGCTACACCTTC. Protein sequence: CASSYLGSGGYGYTF.

The J gene is TRBJ1-2, the V gene TRBV19, with D hard to call. Germline CDR1 LNHDA, CDR2 SQIVND (reference sequence). V was cut by 10 bases and J by 2 bases, with 17 bases left in between. The CDR3 loop spans 14 amino acids. The CDR3: CATTGSGENYGYTF. The CDR3 DNA follows: TGTGCCACAACCGGGAGCGGAGAAAACTATGGCTACACCTTC.

The chain recombines TRBV19 with TRBJ1-5; 7 positions agree with TRBD1. The CDR3 consists of 15 residues. J lost 1 base, V lost 3 bases, and 3 bases had no gene match. Germline V gives CDR1 LNHDA, CDR2 SQIVND (reference sequence). This CDR3 is CASSMMTGSNQPQHF. As DNA, the CDR3 is TGTGCCAGTAGTATGATGACAGGGAGCAATCAGCCCCAGCATTTT. The whole variable domain, filled in from reference TRBV19 and TRBJ1-5, reads DGGITQSPKYLFRKEGQNVTLSCEQNLNHDAMYWYRQDPGQGLRLIYYSQIVNDFQKGDIAEGYSVSREKKESFPLTVTSAQKNPTAFYLCASSMMTGSNQPQHFGDGTRLSIL.

This clone was seen many times. V usage is TRBV20-1 and J usage is TRBJ1-2; perhaps TRBD1 as D (5 bases). The germline CDR1 and CDR2 sequences are DFQATT and SNEGSKA (reference sequence). Trimming removed 3 bases at V and 5 bases at J, with 7 bases between. The CDR3 contains 11 residues. In nucleotides, the CDR3 is TGCAGTGCTAGGGAGGGGTATGGCTACACCTTC. Encoded protein: CSAREGYGYTF.

The chain combines TRBV5-6 with TRBJ2-3, with D tentatively TRBD2 (5 bases). The germline V gene has CDR1 SGHDT and CDR2 YYEEEE. V was clipped by 4 bases and J by 0 bases, with 15 bases between them. CDR3 length equals 16 residues. Here the CDR3 reads CASSRRYDTSTDTQYF. CDR3 sequence (DNA): TGTGCCAGCAGCCGGAGGTATGACACTAGCACAGATACGCAGTATTTT.